This TCR beta chain was recovered during a study of blood T cell repertoires in COVID-19. The V and J ends lost 1 base and 10 bases, in that order; junction bases with no gene match: 9. Germline CDR1 reads SGHNT; CDR2 reads YYREEE (reference sequence). The CDR3 covers 14 residues. The repertoire was sequenced with immunoSEQ multiplex PCR; TCRdb's copy has only in-frame clones and lacks some. The profile shows under 300,000 clones, around 85% of them singletons. The J gene is TRBJ1-1, the V gene TRBV5-4; 8 positions match TRBD1. Specimen: PBMCs or T cells enriched from blood (not recorded which). This clonotype was obtained from a woman aged 50 to 60 who had recovered from COVID-19. The CDR3 nucleotides are TGTGCCAGCAGCTTGAGTGCAGGGGGCATGATAGCTTTCTTT. This gives the protein CASSLSAGGMIAFF.